These 17 T cell receptor beta chains were all obtained from the same sample, sequenced in a study of T cells in Graves' hyperthyroidism and ophthalmopathy. From RNA transcripts, TCR beta CDR3 regions were amplified. TCR CDR3 underwent first-round RT-PCR with the HTBI primer set. One entry per CDR3 protein, called by TCRdb with MiXCR from the multiplex PCR reads. The profile shows more than 500,000 distinct CDR3 sequences, about 16% of them singletons. The sample consisted of blood. The receptors shown here come from a woman aged 25 to 39 with Graves' ophthalmopathy.

To note about this clonotype: The junction differs from germline at one of its ends, possibly a read error. The V and J genes are TRBV5-1 and TRBJ2-1; 12 nucleotides align to TRBD2. Germline CDR1 and CDR2: SGHRS and YFSETQ. The CDR3 has 15 amino acids. CDR3 region: CASILMTSGRRERFF. CDR3 bases: TGTGCCAGCATCCTAATGACTAGCGGGAGACGCGAGCGGTTCTTC.

This clonotype was seen only a few times. This chain joins TRBV4-3 and TRBJ1-1; maybe TRBD1 (5 bases). The V gene lost 1 base and the J gene lost 4 bases, with 13 bases spanning the gap. Per the germline V gene, CDR1 is LGHNA and CDR2 is YSLEER. The CDR3 loop spans 15 amino acids. CDR3 nucleotide sequence: TGCGCCAGCAGCCAAGGACAGTTTCGACCCACTGAAGCTTTCTTT. It yields the protein CASSQGQFRPTEAFF.

This clonotype was detected many times. This CDR3 is CASSPGQGGDSPLHF. The DNA of the CDR3 is TGTGCCAGCAGCCCAGGACAGGGAGGGGATTCACCCCTCCACTTT. The gene calls are TRBV7-2 and TRBJ1-6; TRBD1 matches at 8 bases. V was clipped by 5 bases and J by 8 bases; unmatched bases: 8. CDR1 is SGHTA and CDR2 is FQGNSA in the germline V gene. The CDR3 has 15 amino acids.

This clonotype was counted once. The V call is TRBV4-3, the J call TRBJ2-3; 7 bases align to TRBD2. This CDR3 has 15 amino acids. V shed 1 base and J 4 bases; nucleotides not matched to a gene: 5. Germline assignment: CDR1 LGHNA and CDR2 YSLEER. DNA of the CDR3: TGCGCCAGCAGCCAAGCAAAAAGCGGGGCAGATACGCAGTATTTT. Residues: CASSQAKSGADTQYF.

The chain is built from TRBV20-1 and TRBJ2-7; 9 bases match TRBD2. The CDR3 spans 14 residues. V was clipped by 3 bases and J by 3 bases; unmatched bases: 6. The germline V gene encodes CDR1 DFQATT and CDR2 SNEGSKA (reference sequence). The CDR3 is CSARDYSGSYEQYF. CDR3 nucleotides: TGCAGTGCTAGGGATTATAGCGGGAGCTACGAGCAGTACTTC.

This clonotype was found a few times. The chain couples TRBV7-8 to TRBJ2-7; D tentatively fits TRBD1 or TRBD2 (5 bases each). The CDR3 has 15 residues. The V and J ends lost 4 bases and 0 bases respectively, with 13 bases between them. Germline V gene sequence: CDR1 SGHVS, CDR2 FQNEAQ. This chain's CDR3 is CASSSRGSSSYEQYF. The CDR3 coding sequence is TGTGCCAGCAGCTCCCGGGGCTCAAGCTCCTACGAGCAGTACTTC.

There are many counts of this clonotype. This chain joins TRBV28 and TRBJ2-7; 7 nucleotides agree with TRBD1. V gave up 5 bases and J gave up 9 bases; unmatched junction bases: 13. CDR3 length: 14 amino acids. Per the germline V gene, CDR1 is MDHEN and CDR2 is SYDVKM. CDR3 region: CASSPGTVLRAQYF. DNA for the CDR3: TGTGCCAGCAGTCCCGGGACAGTCCTACGAGCGCAGTACTTC.

This clonotype was observed a handful of times. The V call is TRBV27, the J call TRBJ2-7; D is undetermined. Deletions cut 3 bases from V and 6 bases from J, with 12 bases between. Germline values: CDR1 MNHEY, CDR2 SMNVEV (reference sequence). This CDR3 region has 13 residues. For the CDR3, the DNA is TGTGCCAGCAGTTTTTTTGATGGTGTCGAGCAGTACTTC. This translates into CASSFFDGVEQYF.

CDR3 in amino acids: CASSTESGPFYEQYF. DNA of the CDR3: TGTGCCAGCAGTACCGAATCTGGACCTTTCTACGAGCAGTACTTC. The J gene is TRBJ2-7, the V gene TRBV6-2 or TRBV6-3; D gene unclear. Germline V gene lookup returns CDR1 MNHEY and CDR2 SVGEGT. Trimming stripped 5 bases from V and 3 bases from J, with 17 bases between. CDR3 length: 15 amino acids.

This clonotype was seen many times. CDR3 nucleotides: TGTGCCAGCAGCTTAAATAAACGTCCGGGCCGAGCCAAAAACATTCAGTACTTC. Translating gives CASSLNKRPGRAKNIQYF. The genes are TRBV11-2 and TRBJ2-4; D gene ambiguous. V lost 2 bases and J 0 bases, leaving 17 bases between the germline ends. The germline V gene has CDR1 SGHAT and CDR2 FQNNGV. The length of the CDR3 is 18 residues.

The J gene is TRBJ1-5, the V gene TRBV6-2 or TRBV6-3, with 7 bases lining up with TRBD1. The CDR3 runs 14 residues. The junction had 7 bases not matched to a gene; V was cut back by 7 bases and J by 4 bases. Germline V gives CDR1 MNHEY, CDR2 SVGEGT. The CDR3 spells CASNRGTENQPQHF. In nucleotides, the CDR3 is TGTGCCAGCAACCGAGGGACAGAGAATCAGCCCCAGCATTTT.

This clonotype has ten or more counts. This sequence joins TRBV28 and TRBJ1-1; a possible D gene is TRBD1 (6 bases). Trimming shortened V by 2 bases and J by 4 bases, and 14 bases separated the two germline ends. Germline CDR1 MDHEN, CDR2 SYDVKM. The CDR3 spans 15 residues. CDR3 protein: CASSLPPRGATEAFF. CDR3 bases: TGTGCCAGCAGTTTACCCCCCCGGGGGGCCACTGAAGCTTTCTTT.

This clonotype came up a few times. V is TRBV11-3 and J is TRBJ2-1; D not resolved. Germline V gene data show CDR1 as SGHNT and CDR2 as YENEEA. The germline V and J ends were trimmed by 1 base and 0 bases, with 10 bases remaining between them. The CDR3 totals 16 residues. The CDR3 sequence is CASSLVGAVSYNEQFF. For the CDR3, the DNA is TGTGCCAGCAGCTTAGTTGGAGCAGTCTCCTACAATGAGCAGTTCTTC.

This clonotype was counted many times. The chain joins TRBV20-1 to TRBJ2-3, with a tentative D call TRBD1 (6 bases). CDR3 length equals 15 residues. Germline CDR1 is DFQATT and CDR2 is SNEGSKA (reference sequence). Trimming removed 7 bases from V and 3 bases from J, with 20 bases in between. CDR3 in amino acids: CSVGASPTATDTQYF. DNA of the CDR3: TGCAGTGTGGGGGCCAGTCCGACTGCGACAGATACGCAGTATTTT.

This clonotype was counted ten times or more. The V and J genes are TRBV18 and TRBJ1-3; D is ambiguous. V was shortened by 1 base and J by 4 bases, with 11 bases between the two germline ends. The CDR3 length is 15 residues. Germline CDR1 KGHSH, CDR2 LQKENI. The CDR3, as DNA: TGTGCCAGCTCACCACAGTCGGTGTCCGGAAACACCATATATTTT. Its protein product is CASSPQSVSGNTIYF.

The V and J genes are TRBV12-3 or TRBV12-4 and TRBJ1-5; tentative D call: TRBD1 (5 bases). This CDR3 has 16 residues. The germline V and J ends were trimmed by 2 bases and 5 bases, with 16 bases remaining between them. CDR3 loop: CASSLSPPGRHQPQHF. The CDR3 DNA reads as TGTGCCAGCAGTTTATCCCCCCCAGGGAGACATCAGCCCCAGCATTTT.

The chain uses TRBV6-1 and TRBJ2-1, with D perhaps TRBD1 (5 bases). Per the germline V gene, CDR1 is MNHNS and CDR2 is SASEGT. This CDR3 has 15 amino acids. Trimming took off 5 bases at V and 5 bases at J, with 16 bases between the two ends. The CDR3 is CASSSPTEGDNEQFF. Here the CDR3 DNA reads TGTGCCAGCAGTTCCCCGACGGAAGGGGACAATGAGCAGTTCTTC.